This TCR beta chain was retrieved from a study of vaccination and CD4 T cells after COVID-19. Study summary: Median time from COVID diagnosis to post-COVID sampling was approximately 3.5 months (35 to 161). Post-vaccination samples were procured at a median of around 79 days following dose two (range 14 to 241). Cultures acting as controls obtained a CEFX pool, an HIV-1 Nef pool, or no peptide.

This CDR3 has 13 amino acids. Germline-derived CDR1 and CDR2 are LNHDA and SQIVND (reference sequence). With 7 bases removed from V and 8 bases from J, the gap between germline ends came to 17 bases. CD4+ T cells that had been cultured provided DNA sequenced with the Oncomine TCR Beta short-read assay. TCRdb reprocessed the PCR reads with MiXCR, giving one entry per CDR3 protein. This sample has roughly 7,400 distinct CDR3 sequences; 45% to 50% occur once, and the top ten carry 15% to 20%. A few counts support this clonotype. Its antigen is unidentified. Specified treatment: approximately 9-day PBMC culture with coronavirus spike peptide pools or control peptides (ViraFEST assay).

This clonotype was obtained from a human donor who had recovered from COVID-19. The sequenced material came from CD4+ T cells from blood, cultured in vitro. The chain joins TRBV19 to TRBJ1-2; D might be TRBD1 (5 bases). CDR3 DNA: TGTGCCAGTAACCCCGGGGACCGTTGGGGCTACACCTTC. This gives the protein CASNPGDRWGYTF.